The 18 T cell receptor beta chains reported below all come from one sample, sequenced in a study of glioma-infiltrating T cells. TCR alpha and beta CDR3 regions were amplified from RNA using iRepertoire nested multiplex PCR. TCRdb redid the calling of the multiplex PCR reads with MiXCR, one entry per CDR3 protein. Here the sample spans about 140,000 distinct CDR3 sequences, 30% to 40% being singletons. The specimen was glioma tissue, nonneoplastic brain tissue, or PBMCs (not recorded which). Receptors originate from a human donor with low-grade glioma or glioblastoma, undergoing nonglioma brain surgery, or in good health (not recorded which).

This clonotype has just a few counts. The CDR3 sequence: CASSVSAQEQYF. The CDR3 bases are TGTGCCAGCAGCGTCTCGGCCCAGGAGCAGTACTTC. The chain carries TRBV7-2 and TRBJ2-7, with D unresolved. Trimming pared 5 bases from V and 7 bases from J, leaving 12 bases between. Germline V gives CDR1 SGHTA, CDR2 FQGNSA. This CDR3 is 12 amino acids long.

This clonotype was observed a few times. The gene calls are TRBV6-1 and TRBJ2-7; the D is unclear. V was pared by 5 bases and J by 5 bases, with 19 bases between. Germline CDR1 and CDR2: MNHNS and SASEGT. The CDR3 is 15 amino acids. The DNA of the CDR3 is TGTGCCAGCAGTTATTCCGCGTCTCCCTACGACGAGCAGTACTTC. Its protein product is CASSYSASPYDEQYF.

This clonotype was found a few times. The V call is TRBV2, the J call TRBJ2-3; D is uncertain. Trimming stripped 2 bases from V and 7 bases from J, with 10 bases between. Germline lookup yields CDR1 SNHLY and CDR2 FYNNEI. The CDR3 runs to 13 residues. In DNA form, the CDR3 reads TGTGCCAGCAGTGAAAACCCGAGTAATACGCAGTATTTT. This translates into CASSENPSNTQYF.

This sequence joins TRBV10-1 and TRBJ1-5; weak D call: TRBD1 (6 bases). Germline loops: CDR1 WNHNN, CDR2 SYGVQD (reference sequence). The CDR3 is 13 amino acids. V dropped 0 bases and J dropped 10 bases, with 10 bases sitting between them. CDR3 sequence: CASSESKGVPQHF. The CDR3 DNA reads TGCGCCAGCAGTGAGTCAAAGGGGGTACCCCAGCATTTT.

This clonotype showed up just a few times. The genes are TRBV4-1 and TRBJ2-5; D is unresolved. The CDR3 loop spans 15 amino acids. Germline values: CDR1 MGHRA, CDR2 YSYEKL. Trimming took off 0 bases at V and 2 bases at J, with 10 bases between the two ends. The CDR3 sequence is CASSQDRQVQETQYF. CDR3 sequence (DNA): TGCGCCAGCAGCCAAGATCGCCAGGTTCAAGAGACCCAGTACTTC.

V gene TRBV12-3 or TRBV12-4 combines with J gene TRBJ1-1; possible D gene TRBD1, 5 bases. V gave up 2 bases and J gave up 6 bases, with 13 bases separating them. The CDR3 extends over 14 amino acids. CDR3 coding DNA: TGTGCCAGCAGTTTAATAGGTGGGGGGGCTGAAGCTTTCTTT. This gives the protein CASSLIGGGAEAFF.

Here the CDR3 reads CATSRAIIAGDRETQYF. DNA of the CDR3: TGTGCCACCAGCAGAGCGATAATAGCGGGAGACCGGGAGACCCAGTACTTC. The chain links TRBV15 to TRBJ2-5; 9 nucleotides agree with TRBD2. The V segment lost 1 base and the J segment 5 bases; nucleotides outside the gene matches: 11. Germline V gene data show CDR1 as LNHNV and CDR2 as YYDKDF (reference sequence). This CDR3 comprises 17 residues.

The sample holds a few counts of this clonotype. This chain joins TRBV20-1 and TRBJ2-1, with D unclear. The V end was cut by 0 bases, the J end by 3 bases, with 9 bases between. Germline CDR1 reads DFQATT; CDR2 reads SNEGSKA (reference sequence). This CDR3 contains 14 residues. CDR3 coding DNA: TGCAGTGCTAGAGAAGGCGGCGTCTACAATGAGCAGTTCTTC. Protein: CSAREGGVYNEQFF.

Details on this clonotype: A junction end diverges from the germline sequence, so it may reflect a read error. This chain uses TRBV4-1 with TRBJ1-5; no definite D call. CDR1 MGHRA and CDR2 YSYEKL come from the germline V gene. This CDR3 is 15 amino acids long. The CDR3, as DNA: TGCGCCAGCATCCAAGACGGAGGGTCCAATCAGCCCCAGCATTTT. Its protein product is CASIQDGGSNQPQHF.

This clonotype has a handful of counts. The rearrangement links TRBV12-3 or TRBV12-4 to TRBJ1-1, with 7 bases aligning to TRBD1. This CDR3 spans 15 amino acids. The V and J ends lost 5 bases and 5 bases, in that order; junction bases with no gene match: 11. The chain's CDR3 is CASSGSTGTRTEAFF. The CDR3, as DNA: TGTGCCAGCAGTGGGTCGACAGGGACGAGAACTGAAGCTTTCTTT.

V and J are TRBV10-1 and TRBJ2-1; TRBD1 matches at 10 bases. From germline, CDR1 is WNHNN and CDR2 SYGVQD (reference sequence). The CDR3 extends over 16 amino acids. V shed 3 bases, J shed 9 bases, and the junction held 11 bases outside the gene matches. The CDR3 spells CASSDTGTGDEGEQFF. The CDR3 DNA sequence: TGCGCCAGCAGTGATACCGGGACAGGGGATGAGGGTGAGCAGTTCTTC.

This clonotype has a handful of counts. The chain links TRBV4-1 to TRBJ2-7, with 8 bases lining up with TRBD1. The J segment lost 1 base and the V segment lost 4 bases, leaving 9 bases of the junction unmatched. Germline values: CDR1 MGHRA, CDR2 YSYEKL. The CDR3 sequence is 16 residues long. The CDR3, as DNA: TGCGCCAGCAGCCGACAGACAGGGGCACATTCCTACGAGCAGTACTTC. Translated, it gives CASSRQTGAHSYEQYF.

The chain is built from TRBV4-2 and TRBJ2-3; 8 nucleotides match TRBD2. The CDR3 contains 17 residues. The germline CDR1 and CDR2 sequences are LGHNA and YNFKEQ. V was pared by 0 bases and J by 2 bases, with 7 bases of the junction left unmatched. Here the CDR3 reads CASSQDVQRGHTDTQYF. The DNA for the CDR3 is TGTGCCAGCAGCCAAGATGTCCAGCGGGGGCACACAGATACGCAGTATTTT.

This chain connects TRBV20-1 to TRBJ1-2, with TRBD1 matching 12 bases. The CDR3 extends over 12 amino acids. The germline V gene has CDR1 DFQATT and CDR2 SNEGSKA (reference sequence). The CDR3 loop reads CVGTGGLYGYTF. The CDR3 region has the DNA TGCGTAGGGACAGGGGGCCTCTATGGCTACACCTTC.

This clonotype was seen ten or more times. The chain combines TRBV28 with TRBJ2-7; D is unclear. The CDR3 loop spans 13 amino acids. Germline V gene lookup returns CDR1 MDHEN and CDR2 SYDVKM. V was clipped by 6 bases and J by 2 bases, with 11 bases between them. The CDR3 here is CASSLLGAYEQYF. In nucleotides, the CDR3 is TGTGCCAGCAGCCTCCTTGGGGCCTACGAGCAGTACTTC. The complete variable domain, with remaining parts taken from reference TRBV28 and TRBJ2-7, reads DVKVTQSSRYLVKRTGEKVFLECVQDMDHENMFWYRQDPGLGLRLIYFSYDVKMKEKGDIPEGYSVSREKKERFSLILESASTNQTSMYLCASSLLGAYEQYFGPGTRLTVT.

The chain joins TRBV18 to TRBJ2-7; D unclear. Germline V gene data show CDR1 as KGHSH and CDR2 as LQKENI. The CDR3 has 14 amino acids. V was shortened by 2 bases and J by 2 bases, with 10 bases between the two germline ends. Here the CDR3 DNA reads TGTGCCAGCTCACCAAGTCTTCAACCCTACGAGCAGTACTTC. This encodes CASSPSLQPYEQYF.

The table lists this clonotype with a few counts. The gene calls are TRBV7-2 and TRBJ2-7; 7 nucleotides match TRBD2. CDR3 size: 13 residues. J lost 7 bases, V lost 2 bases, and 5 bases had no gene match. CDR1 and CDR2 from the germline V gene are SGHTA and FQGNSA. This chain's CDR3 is CASSLRTRGEQYF. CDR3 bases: TGTGCCAGCAGCTTAAGGACTAGGGGTGAGCAGTACTTC.

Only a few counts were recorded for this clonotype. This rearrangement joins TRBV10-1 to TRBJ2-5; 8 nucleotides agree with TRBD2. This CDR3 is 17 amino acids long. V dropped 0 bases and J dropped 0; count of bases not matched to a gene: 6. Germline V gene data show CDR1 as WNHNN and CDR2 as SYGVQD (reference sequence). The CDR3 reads CASSESRGGPYQETQYF. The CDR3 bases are TGCGCCAGCAGTGAGTCCCGGGGGGGACCGTACCAAGAGACCCAGTACTTC.